This T cell receptor beta chain stems from a study of blood T cell repertoires in COVID-19. About the study: The cDNA or gDNA used as material had been derived from T cells, B-cell-depleted T cells, or PBMCs.

Per the original methods: It was from reference gene primer amplification that nucleated cell counts were estimated. The repertoire was sequenced with immunoSEQ multiplex PCR; TCRdb's copy has only in-frame clones and lacks some. V and J calls and clone size come straight from that table; D and trimming were deduced from the DNA. The table shows about 95,000 clones, with about 89% occurring only once. The V gene's germline CDR1 is SGHTA and CDR2 FQGNSA. V was clipped by 6 bases and J by 8 bases; unmatched bases: 11. CDR3 length: 15 residues. This sequence was found in a human donor in a cohort sampled during active COVID-19. V is TRBV7-2 and J is TRBJ2-3, with TRBD1 identical over 10 bases. Source material: peripheral blood. CDR3 nucleotide sequence: TGTGCCAGCAGTCCCGGGACAGGGGTTAGAGGTACGCAGTATTTT. It codes for CASSPGTGVRGTQYF.